This entry is about one TCR beta chain. What it binds is unknown. This sample was taken from a study of T cell responses to AZD1222 COVID-19 vaccine. The CDR3 is 13 residues long. V was trimmed by 3 bases and J by 8 bases, leaving 13 bases between them. Repertoires were generated with immunoSEQ multiplex PCR, while TCRdb's copy carries only in-frame clones and drops some. The repertoire has 150,000 to 200,000 clones, around 92% of them found once; the top ten carry about 0.9%. Study-wide findings and caveats: After the peak T cell response, and only then, were repertoires sampled. AZD1222 recipients seropositive at baseline numbered only 5 to 7.

The sequenced sample was peripheral blood, obtained on day 0 of AZD1222 vaccination. The chain links TRBV12-3 or TRBV12-4 to TRBJ1-2; possible D gene TRBD1, 5 bases. This clonotype was obtained from an adult in good health. The CDR3 protein is CASSFPYRSGYTF. DNA of the CDR3: TGTGCCAGCAGTTTCCCATACAGGTCGGGCTACACCTTC.